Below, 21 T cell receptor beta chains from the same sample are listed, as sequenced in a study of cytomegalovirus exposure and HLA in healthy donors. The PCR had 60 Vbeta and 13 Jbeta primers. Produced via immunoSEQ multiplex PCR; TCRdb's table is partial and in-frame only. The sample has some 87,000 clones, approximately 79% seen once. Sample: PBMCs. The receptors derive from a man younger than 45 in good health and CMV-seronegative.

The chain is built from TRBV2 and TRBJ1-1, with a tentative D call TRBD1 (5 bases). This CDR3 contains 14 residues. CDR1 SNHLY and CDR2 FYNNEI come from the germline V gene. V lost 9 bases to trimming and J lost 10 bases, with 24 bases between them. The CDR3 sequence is CARTPDGGSTAAFF. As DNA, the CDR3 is TGTGCCAGGACTCCCGATGGGGGGAGCACCGCAGCTTTCTTT. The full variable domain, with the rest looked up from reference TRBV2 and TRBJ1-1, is EPEVTQTPSHQVTQMGQEVILRCVPISNHLYFYWYRQILGQKVEFLVSFYNNEISEKSEIFDDQFSVERPDGSNFTLKIRSTKLEDSAMYFCARTPDGGSTAAFFGQGTRLTVV.

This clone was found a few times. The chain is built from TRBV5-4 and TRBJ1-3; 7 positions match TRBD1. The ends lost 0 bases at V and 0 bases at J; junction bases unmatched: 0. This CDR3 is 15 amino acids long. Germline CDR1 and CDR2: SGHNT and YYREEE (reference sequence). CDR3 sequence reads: CASSLGTGSGNTIYF. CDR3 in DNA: TGTGCCAGCAGCTTGGGGACAGGCTCTGGAAACACCATATATTTT.

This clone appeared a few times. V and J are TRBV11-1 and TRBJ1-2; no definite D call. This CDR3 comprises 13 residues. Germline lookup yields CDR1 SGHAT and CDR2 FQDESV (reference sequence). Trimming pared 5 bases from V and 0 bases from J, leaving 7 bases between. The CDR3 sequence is CASSPSPNYGYTF. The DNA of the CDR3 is TGTGCCAGCAGCCCCTCCCCTAACTATGGCTACACCTTC.

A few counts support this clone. The DNA for the CDR3 is TGCGCCAGCAGCGTCCCCCAGGGGAACTATGGCTACACCTTC. Its translation is CASSVPQGNYGYTF. The chain is built from TRBV5-1 and TRBJ1-2; possible D gene TRBD1, 6 bases. CDR1 and CDR2 (germline): SGHRS, YFSETQ. The CDR3 extends over 14 amino acids. V lost 4 bases and J 2 bases, leaving 12 bases between the germline ends. The complete variable domain, with remaining parts taken from reference TRBV5-1 and TRBJ1-2, reads KAGVTQTPRYLIKTRGQQVTLSCSPISGHRSVSWYQQTPGQGLQFLFEYFSETQRNKGNFPGRFSGRQFSNSRSEMNVSTLELGDSALYLCASSVPQGNYGYTFGSGTRLTVV.

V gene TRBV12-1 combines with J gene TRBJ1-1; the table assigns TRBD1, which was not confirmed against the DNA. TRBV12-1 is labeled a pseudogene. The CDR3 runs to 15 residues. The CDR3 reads CARENRGRWCTEAFF. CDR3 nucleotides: TGTGCCAGGGAAAACAGGGGACGCTGGTGCACTGAAGCTTTCTTT.

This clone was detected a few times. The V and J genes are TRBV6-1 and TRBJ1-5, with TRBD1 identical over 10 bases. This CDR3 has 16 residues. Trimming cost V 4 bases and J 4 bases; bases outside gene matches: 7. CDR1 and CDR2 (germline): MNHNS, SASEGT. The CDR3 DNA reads TGTGCCAGCAGTGTTCTCGGACAGGGGGGAAATCAGCCCCAGCATTTT. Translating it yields CASSVLGQGGNQPQHF.

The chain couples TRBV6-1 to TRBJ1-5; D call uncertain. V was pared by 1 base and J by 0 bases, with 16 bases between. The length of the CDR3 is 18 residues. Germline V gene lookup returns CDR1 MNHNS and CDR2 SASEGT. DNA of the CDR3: TGTGCCAGCAGTGAAGGAGGTTCCAGTGTGAATAGCAATCAGCCCCAGCATTTT. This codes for CASSEGGSSVNSNQPQHF.

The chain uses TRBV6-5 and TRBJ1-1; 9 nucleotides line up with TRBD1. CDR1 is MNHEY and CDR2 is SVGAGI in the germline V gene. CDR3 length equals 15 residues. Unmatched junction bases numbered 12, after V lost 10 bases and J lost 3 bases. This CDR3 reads CATSATTGGYTEAFF. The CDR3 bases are TGTGCCACATCAGCTACAACAGGGGGCTACACTGAAGCTTTCTTT.

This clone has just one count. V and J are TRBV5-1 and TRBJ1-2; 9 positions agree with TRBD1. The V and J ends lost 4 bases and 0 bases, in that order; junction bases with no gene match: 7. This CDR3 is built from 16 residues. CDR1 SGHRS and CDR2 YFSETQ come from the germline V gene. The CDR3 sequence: CASSQGRTGANYGYTF. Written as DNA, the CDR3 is TGCGCCAGCAGCCAAGGAAGGACAGGGGCTAACTATGGCTACACCTTC.

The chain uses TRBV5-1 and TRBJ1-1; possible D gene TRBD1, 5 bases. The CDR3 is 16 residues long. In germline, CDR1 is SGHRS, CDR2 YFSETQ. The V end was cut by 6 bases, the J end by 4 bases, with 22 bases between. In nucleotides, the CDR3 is TGCGCCAGCATCGCTACCGCAGGGAATTTGGCCACTGAAGCTTTCTTT. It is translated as CASIATAGNLATEAFF.

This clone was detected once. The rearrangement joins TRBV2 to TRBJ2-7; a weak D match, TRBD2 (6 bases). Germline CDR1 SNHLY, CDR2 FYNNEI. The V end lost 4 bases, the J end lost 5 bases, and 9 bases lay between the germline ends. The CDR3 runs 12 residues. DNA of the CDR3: TGTGCCAGCAGTGGGGGGGTCGACGAGCAGTACTTC. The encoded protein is CASSGGVDEQYF.

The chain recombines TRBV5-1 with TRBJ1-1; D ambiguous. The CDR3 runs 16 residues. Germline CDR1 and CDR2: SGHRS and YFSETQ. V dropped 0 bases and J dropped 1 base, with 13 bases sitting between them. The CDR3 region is CASSLGNLGGNTEAFF. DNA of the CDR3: TGCGCCAGCAGCTTGGGGAACCTAGGAGGGAACACTGAAGCTTTCTTT.

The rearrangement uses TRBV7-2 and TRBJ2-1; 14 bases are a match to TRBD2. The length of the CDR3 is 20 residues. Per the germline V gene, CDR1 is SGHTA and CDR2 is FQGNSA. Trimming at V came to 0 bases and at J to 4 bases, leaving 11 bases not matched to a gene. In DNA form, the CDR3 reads TGTGCCAGCAGCTTAGCGCCGGGGACTAGCGGGGGCCGATTGTACAATGAGCAGTTCTTC. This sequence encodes CASSLAPGTSGGRLYNEQFF.

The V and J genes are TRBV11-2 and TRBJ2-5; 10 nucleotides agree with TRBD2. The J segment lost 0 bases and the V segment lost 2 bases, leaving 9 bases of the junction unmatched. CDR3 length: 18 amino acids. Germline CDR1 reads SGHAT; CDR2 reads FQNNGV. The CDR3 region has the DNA TGTGCCAGCAGCTTAAGGGTAGCGGGGGGACCGTACCAAGAGACCCAGTACTTC. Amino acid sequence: CASSLRVAGGPYQETQYF.

The CDR3 protein is CASRRDRDMNTEAFF. CDR3 nucleotide sequence: TGTGCCAGCAGGAGGGACAGGGACATGAACACTGAAGCTTTCTTT. The V and J genes are TRBV7-9 and TRBJ1-1; 9 bases line up with TRBD1. The CDR3 totals 15 residues. Losses at the gene ends were 6 bases for V and 0 bases for J; bases not matched to a gene: 5. CDR1 and CDR2 (germline): SEHNR, FQNEAQ (reference sequence).

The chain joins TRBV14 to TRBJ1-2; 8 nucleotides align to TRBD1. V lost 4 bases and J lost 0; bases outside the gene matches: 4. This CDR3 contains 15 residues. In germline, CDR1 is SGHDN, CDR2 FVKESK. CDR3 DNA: TGTGCCAGCAGCCTCGGGACAGGAGCTAACTATGGCTACACCTTC. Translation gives CASSLGTGANYGYTF. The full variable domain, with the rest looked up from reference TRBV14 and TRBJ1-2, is EAGVTQFPSHSVIEKGQTVTLRCDPISGHDNLYWYRRVMGKEIKFLLHFVKESKQDESGMPNNRFLAERTGGTYSTLKVQPAELEDSGVYFCASSLGTGANYGYTFGSGTRLTVV.

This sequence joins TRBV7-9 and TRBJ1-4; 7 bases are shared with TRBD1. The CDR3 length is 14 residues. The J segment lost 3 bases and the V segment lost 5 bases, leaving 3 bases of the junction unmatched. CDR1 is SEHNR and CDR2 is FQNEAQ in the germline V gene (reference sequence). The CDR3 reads CASSVGQSNEKLFF. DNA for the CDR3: TGTGCCAGCAGCGTGGGACAGTCTAATGAAAAACTGTTTTTT.

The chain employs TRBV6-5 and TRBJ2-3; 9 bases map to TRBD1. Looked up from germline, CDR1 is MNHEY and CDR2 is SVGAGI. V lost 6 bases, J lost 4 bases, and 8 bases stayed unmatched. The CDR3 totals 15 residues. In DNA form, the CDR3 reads TGTGCCAGCAGGGACTGGGACAGGGCCGCAGATACGCAGTATTTT. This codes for CASRDWDRAADTQYF.

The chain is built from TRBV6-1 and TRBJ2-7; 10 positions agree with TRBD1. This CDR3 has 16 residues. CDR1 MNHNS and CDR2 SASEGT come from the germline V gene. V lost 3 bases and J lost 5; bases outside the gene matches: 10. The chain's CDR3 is CASSDRGQGKVDEQYF. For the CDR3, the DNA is TGTGCCAGCAGTGACAGGGGACAGGGGAAGGTCGACGAGCAGTACTTC.

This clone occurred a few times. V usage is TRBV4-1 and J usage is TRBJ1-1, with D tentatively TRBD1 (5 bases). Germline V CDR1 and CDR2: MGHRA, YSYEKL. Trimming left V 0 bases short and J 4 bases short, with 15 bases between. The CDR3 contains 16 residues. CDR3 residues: CASSQDPGSGATEAFF. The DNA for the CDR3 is TGCGCCAGCAGCCAAGATCCGGGCAGCGGGGCCACTGAAGCTTTCTTT.

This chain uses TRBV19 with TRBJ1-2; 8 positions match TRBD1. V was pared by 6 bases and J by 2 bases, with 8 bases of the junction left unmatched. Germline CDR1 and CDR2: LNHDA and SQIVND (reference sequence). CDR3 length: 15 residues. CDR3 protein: CASSKGQGGNYGYTF. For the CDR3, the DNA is TGTGCCAGTAGCAAAGGACAGGGAGGGAACTATGGCTACACCTTC.